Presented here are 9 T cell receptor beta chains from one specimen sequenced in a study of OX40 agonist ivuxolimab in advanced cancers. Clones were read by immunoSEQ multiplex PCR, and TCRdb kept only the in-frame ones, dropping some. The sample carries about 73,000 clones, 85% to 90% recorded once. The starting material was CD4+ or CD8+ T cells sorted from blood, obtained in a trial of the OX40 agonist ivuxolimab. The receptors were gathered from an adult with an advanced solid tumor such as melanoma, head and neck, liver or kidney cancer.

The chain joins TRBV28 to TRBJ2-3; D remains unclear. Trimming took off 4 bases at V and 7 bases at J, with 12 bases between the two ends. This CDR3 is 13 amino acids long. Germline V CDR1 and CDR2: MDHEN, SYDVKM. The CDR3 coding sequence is TGTGCCAGCAGTTCCATTCGGCCCAATACGCAGTATTTT. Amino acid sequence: CASSSIRPNTQYF.

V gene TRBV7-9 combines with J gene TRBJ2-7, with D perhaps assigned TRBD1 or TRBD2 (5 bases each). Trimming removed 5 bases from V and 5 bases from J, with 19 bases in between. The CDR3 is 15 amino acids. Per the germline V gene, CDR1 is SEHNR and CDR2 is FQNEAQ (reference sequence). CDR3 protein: CASSPIGAANDEQYF. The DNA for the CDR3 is TGTGCCAGCAGCCCCATCGGGGCAGCCAATGACGAGCAGTACTTC.

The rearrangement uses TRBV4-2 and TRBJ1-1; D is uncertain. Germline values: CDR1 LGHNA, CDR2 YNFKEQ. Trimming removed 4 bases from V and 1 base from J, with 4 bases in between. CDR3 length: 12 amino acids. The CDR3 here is CASSPQNTEAFF. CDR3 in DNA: TGTGCCAGCAGCCCGCAGAACACTGAAGCTTTCTTT.

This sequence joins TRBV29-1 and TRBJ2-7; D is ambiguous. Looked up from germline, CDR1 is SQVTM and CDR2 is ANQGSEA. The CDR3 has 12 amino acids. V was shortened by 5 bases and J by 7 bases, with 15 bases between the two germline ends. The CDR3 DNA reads TGCAGCGTTAATTCCGGCCTTGGAGAGCAGTACTTC. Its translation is CSVNSGLGEQYF.

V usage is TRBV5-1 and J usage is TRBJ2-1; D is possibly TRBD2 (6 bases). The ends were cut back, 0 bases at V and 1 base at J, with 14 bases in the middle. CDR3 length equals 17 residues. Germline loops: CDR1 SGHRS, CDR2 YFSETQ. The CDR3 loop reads CASSLEEVAVSYNEQFF. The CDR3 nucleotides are TGCGCCAGCAGCTTGGAGGAAGTAGCGGTTTCCTACAATGAGCAGTTCTTC.

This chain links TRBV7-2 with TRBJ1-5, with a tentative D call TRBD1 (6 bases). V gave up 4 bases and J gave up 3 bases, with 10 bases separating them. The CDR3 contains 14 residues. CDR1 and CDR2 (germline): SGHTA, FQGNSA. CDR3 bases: TGTGCCAGCAGCTCCCGGGACACCAATCAGCCCCAGCATTTT. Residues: CASSSRDTNQPQHF.

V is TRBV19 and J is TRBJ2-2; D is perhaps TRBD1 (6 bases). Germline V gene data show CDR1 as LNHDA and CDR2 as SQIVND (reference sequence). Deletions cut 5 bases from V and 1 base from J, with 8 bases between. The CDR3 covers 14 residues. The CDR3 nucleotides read TGTGCCAGTAGTCCGGGACAGAACACCGGGGAGCTGTTTTTT. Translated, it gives CASSPGQNTGELFF.

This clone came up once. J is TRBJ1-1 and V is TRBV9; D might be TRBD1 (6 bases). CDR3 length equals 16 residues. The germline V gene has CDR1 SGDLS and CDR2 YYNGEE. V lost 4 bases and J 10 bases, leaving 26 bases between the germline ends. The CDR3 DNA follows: TGTGCCAGCAGCCCCGGAGGACCGGGACATTGGGGCGTAGCTTTCTTT. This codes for CASSPGGPGHWGVAFF.

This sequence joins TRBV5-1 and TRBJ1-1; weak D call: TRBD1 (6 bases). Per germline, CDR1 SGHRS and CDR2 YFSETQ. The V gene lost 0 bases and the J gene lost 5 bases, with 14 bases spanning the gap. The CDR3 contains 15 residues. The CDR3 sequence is CASSLGRGARTEAFF. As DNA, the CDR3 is TGCGCCAGCAGCTTGGGTAGGGGGGCGAGAACTGAAGCTTTCTTT.